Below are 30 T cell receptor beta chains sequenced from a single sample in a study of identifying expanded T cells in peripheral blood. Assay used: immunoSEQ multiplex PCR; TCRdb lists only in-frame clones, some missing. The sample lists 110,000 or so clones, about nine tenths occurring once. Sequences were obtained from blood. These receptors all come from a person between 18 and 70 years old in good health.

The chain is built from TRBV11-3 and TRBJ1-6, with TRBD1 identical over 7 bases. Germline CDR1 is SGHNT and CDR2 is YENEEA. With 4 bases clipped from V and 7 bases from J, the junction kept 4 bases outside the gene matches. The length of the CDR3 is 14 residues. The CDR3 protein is CASSSRQGNSPLHF. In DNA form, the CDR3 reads TGTGCCAGCAGCTCTCGACAGGGAAATTCACCCCTCCACTTT.

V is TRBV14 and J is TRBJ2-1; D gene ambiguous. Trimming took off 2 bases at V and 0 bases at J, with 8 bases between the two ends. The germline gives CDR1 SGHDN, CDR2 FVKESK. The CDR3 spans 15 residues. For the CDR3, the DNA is TGTGCCAGCAGCCAAATTGCCAGCTCCTACAATGAGCAGTTCTTC. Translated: CASSQIASSYNEQFF.

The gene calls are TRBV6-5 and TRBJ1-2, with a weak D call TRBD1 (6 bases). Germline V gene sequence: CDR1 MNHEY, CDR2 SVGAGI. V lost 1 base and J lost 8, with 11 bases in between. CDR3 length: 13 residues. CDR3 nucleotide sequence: TGTGCCAGCAGTTACTACCAGACAGGCGGCTACACCTTC. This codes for CASSYYQTGGYTF.

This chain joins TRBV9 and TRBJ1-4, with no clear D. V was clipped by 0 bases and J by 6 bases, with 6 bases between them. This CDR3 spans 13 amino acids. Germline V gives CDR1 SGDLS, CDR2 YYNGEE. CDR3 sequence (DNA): TGTGCCAGCAGCGTAGGGGTAGATGAAAAACTGTTTTTT. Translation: CASSVGVDEKLFF.

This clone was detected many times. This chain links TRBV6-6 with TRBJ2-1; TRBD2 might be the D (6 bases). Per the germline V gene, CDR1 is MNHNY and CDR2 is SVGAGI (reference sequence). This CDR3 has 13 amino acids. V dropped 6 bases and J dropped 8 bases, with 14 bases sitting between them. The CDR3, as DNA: TGTGCCAGCAGAACCGGGACTGGGGATGAGCAGTTCTTC. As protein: CASRTGTGDEQFF.

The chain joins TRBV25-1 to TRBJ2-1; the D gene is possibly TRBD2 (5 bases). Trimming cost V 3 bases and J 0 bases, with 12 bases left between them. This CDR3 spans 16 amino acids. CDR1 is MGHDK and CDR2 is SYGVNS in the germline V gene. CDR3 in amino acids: CASSDLASSSYNEQFF. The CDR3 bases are TGTGCCAGCAGTGACCTAGCCTCTAGCTCCTACAATGAGCAGTTCTTC.

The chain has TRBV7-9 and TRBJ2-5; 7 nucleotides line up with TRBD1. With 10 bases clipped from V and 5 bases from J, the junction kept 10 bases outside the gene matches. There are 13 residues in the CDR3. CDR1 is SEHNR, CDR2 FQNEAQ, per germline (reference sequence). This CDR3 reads CATTLGGFETQYF. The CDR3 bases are TGTGCCACGACGTTAGGGGGCTTTGAGACCCAGTACTTC.

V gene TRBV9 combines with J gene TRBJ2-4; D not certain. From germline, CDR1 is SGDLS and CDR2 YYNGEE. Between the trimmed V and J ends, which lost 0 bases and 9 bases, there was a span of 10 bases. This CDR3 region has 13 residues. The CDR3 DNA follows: TGTGCCAGCAGCGTAGGAAGTCAAGGCATTCAGTACTTC. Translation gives CASSVGSQGIQYF.

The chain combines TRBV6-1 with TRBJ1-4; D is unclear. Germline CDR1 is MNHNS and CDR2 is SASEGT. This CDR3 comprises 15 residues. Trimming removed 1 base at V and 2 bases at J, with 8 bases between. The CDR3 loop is CASSEEWQTNEKLFF. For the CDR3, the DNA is TGTGCCAGCAGTGAAGAGTGGCAGACTAATGAAAAACTGTTTTTT.

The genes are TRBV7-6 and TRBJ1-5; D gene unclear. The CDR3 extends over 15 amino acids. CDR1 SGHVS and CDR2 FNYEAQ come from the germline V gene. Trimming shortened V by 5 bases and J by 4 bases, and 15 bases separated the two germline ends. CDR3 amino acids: CASSPRLGGNQPQHF. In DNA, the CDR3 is TGTGCCAGCAGCCCCCGTTTAGGCGGAAATCAGCCCCAGCATTTT.

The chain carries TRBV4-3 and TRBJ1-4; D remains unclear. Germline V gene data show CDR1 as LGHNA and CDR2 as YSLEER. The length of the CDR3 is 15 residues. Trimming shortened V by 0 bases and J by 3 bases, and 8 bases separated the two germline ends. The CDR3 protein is CASSQDGRSNEKLFF. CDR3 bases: TGCGCCAGCAGCCAAGATGGGAGGTCTAATGAAAAACTGTTTTTT.

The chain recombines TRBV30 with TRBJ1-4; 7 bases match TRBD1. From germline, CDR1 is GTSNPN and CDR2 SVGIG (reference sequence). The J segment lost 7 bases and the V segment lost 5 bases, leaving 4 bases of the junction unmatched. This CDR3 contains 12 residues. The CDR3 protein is CAWGGTVEKLFF. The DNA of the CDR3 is TGTGCCTGGGGGGGGACAGTTGAAAAACTGTTTTTT.

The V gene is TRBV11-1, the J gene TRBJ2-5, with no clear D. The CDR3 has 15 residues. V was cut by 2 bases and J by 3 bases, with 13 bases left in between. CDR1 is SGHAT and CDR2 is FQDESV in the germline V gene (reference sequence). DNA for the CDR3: TGTGCCAGCAGCTTAAGGAGCGACGCTAAAGAGACCCAGTACTTC. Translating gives CASSLRSDAKETQYF.

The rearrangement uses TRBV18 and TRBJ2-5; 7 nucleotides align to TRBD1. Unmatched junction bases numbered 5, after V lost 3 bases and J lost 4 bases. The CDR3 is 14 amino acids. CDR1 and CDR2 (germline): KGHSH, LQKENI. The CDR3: CASSPITGAETQYF. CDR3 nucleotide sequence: TGTGCCAGCTCACCTATTACAGGGGCAGAGACCCAGTACTTC.

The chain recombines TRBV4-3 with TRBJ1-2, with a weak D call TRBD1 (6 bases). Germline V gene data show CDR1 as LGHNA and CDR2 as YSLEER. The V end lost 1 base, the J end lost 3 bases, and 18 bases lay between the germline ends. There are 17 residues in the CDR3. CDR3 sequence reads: CASSQGLVGEGDYGYTF. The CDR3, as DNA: TGCGCCAGCAGCCAAGGTCTAGTCGGTGAGGGGGACTATGGCTACACCTTC.

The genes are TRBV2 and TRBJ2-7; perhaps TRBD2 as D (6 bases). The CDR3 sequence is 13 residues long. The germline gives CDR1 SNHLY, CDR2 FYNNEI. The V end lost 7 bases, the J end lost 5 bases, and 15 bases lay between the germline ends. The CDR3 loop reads CASNGISGNEQYF. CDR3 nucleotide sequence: TGTGCCAGCAACGGTATTAGCGGTAACGAGCAGTACTTC.

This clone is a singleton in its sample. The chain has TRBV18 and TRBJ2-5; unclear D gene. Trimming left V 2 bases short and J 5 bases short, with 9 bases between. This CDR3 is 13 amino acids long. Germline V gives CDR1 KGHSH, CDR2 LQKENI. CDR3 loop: CASSPGSRETQYF. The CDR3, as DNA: TGTGCCAGCTCACCAGGCAGTCGCGAGACCCAGTACTTC.

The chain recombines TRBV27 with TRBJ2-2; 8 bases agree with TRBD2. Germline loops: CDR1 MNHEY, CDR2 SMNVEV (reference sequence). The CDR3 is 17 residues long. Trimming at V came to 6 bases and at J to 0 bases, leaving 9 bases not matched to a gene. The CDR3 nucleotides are TGTGCCAGCAGGCTCTGGGGCGGGGGGTCGAACACCGGGGAGCTGTTTTTT. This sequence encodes CASRLWGGGSNTGELFF.

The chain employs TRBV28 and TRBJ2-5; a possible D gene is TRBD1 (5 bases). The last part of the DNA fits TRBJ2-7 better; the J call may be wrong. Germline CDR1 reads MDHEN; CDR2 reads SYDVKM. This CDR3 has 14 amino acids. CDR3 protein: CASRVQVTSYEQYF. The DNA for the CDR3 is TGTGCCAGCAGGGTACAGGTCACCTCCTACGAGCAGTACTTC.

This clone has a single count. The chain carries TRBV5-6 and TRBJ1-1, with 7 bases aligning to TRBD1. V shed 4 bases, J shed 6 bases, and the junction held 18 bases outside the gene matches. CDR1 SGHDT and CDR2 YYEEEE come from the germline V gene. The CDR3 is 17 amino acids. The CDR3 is CASSILTGDRRDAEAFF. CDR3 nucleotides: TGTGCCAGCAGCATCCTGACCGGGGACAGACGGGACGCTGAAGCTTTCTTT.

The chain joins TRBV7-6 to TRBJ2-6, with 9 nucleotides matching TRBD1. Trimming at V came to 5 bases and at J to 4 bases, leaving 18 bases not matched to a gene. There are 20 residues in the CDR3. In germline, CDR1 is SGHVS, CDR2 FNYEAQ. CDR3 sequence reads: CASSPGWGTGTFEGANVLTF. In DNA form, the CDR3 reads TGTGCCAGCAGCCCAGGGTGGGGGACAGGGACATTTGAAGGGGCCAACGTCCTGACTTTC.

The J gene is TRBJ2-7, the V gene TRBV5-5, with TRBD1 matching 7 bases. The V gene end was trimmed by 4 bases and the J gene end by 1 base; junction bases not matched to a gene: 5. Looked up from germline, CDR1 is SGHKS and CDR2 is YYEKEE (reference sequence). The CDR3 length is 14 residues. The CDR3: CASSLDRLSYEQYF. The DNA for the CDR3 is TGTGCCAGCAGCCTGGACAGGTTGTCCTACGAGCAGTACTTC. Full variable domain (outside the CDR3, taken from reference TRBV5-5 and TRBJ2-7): DAGVTQSPTHLIKTRGQQVTLRCSPISGHKSVSWYQQVLGQGPQFIFQYYEKEERGRGNFPDRFSARQFPNYSSELNVNALLLGDSALYLCASSLDRLSYEQYFGPGTRLTVT.

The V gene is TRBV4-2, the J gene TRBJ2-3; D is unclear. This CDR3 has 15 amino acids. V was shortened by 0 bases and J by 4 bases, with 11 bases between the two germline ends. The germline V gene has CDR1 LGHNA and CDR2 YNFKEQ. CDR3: CASSQDPSDADTQYF. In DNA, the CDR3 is TGTGCCAGCAGCCAAGATCCATCAGATGCAGATACGCAGTATTTT.

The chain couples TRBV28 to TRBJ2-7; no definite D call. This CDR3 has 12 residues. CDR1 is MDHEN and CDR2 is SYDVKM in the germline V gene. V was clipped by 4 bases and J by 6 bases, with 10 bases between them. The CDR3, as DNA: TGTGCCAGCAGTTCACTACGAACCGAGCAGTACTTC. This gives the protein CASSSLRTEQYF.

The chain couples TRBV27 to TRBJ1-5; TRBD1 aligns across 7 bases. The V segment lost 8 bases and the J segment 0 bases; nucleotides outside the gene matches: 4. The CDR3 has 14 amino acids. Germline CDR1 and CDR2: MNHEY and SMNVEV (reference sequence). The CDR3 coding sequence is TGTGCCAGCTCCCACAGGGGTAGCAATCAGCCCCAGCATTTT. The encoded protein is CASSHRGSNQPQHF.

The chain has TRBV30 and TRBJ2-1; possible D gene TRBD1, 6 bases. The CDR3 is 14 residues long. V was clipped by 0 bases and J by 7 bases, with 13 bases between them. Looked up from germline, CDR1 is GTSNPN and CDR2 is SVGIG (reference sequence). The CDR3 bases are TGTGCCTGGAGTGTAATGGGGGCTTCTAATGAGCAGTTCTTC. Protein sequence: CAWSVMGASNEQFF.

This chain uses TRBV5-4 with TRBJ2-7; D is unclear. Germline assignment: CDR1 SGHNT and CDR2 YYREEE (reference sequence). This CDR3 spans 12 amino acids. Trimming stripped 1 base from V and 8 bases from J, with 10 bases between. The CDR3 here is CASSLTNAQQYF. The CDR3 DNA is TGTGCCAGCAGCTTGACGAATGCCCAGCAGTACTTC.

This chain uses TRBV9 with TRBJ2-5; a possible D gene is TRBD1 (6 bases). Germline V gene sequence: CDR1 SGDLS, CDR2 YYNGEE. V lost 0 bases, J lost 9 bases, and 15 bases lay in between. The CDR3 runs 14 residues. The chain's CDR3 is CASSVASQGLAQYF. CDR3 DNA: TGTGCCAGCAGCGTAGCGTCCCAGGGGCTGGCCCAGTACTTC.

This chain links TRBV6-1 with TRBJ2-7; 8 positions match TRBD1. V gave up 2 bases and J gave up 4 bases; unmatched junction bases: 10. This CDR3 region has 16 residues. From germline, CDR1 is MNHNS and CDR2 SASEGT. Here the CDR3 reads CASSEISTGGLYEQYF. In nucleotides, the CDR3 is TGTGCCAGCAGTGAAATCAGCACAGGGGGTCTGTACGAGCAGTACTTC.

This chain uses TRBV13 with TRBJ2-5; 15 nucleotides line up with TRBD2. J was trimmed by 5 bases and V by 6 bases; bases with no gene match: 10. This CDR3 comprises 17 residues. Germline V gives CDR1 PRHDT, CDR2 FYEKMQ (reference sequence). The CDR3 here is CASSRRTSGRATETQYF. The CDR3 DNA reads TGTGCCAGCAGTCGCCGGACTAGCGGGAGGGCCACGGAGACCCAGTACTTC.